A selection of T cell receptor beta chains follows, all from one sample in a study of shared clonotypes between healthy human individuals. Repertoires were generated with immunoSEQ multiplex PCR, while TCRdb's copy carries only in-frame clones and drops some. The sample records approximately 1,000,000 clones, around 77% being singletons. The sequenced material came from memory CD4+ T cells from PBMCs. The source is a man younger than 35 in good health. Some clones in this sample may be carry-over from other donors' samples. CDR3s include the opening cysteine and the closing phenylalanine or tryptophan. D genes are given only for firm matches. The size field is filled for only some rows; it gives once, few, many or a size class.

size: .
D: TRBD1
V: TRBV5-1
J: TRBJ2-5
CDR3: CASSFSGQGGGQETQYF
DNA: TGCGCCAGCAGCTTCTCGGGACAGGGAGGGGGCCAAGAGACCCAGTACTTC

size: once
D: .
V: TRBV7-2
J: TRBJ1-5
CDR3: CASSFEGGLSNQPQHF
DNA: TGTGCCAGCAGCTTTGAGGGCGGGCTTAGCAATCAGCCCCAGCATTTT

size: .
D: .
V: TRBV7-9
J: TRBJ1-2
CDR3: CASSPTWTPLQLYGYTF
DNA: TGTGCCAGCAGCCCTACTTGGACTCCACTGCAACTATATGGCTACACCTTC

size: once
D: .
V: TRBV10-3
J: TRBJ1-3
CDR3: CAISVPPPGGNTIYF
DNA: TGTGCCATCAGTGTACCCCCCCCGGGTGGAAACACCATATATTTT

size: .
D: TRBD2
V: TRBV19
J: TRBJ2-3
CDR3: CASTLGLAATDTQYF
DNA: TGTGCCAGTACCCTAGGGCTAGCGGCCACAGATACGCAGTATTTT

size: .
D: TRBD2
V: TRBV14
J: TRBJ2-1
CDR3: CAGGRGYSYNEQFF
DNA: TGTGCCGGCGGGAGGGGGTACTCCTACAATGAGCAGTTCTTC

size: .
D: .
V: TRBV4-2
J: TRBJ2-5
CDR3: CASSPPFGERETQYF
DNA: TGTGCCAGCAGCCCCCCCTTCGGGGAAAGAGAGACCCAGTACTTC

size: .
D: .
V: TRBV7-3
J: TRBJ2-1
CDR3: CASSLGGGFYNEQFF
DNA: TGTGCCAGCAGCTTAGGAGGCGGTTTTTACAATGAGCAGTTCTTC

size: .
D: TRBD1
V: TRBV18
J: TRBJ1-1
CDR3: CASSNTGQGGAEAFF
DNA: TGTGCCAGCTCGAACACGGGACAGGGGGGGGCTGAAGCTTTCTTT

size: .
D: .
V: TRBV19
J: TRBJ2-5
CDR3: CASSIGTQETQYF
DNA: TGTGCCAGTAGTATCGGGACTCAAGAGACCCAGTACTTC

size: .
D: .
V: TRBV11-3
J: TRBJ2-1
CDR3: CASSLGRDEQFF
DNA: TGTGCCAGCAGCTTAGGCCGAGATGAGCAGTTCTTC

size: .
D: TRBD2
V: TRBV4-3
J: TRBJ2-1
CDR3: CASSQDLGEAGGKNEQFF
DNA: TGCGCCAGCAGCCAAGATCTGGGTGAGGCGGGAGGGAAGAATGAGCAGTTCTTC

size: .
D: .
V: TRBV7-3
J: TRBJ2-2
CDR3: CASSAPGLTGELFF
DNA: TGTGCCAGCAGCGCTCCGGGGCTCACCGGGGAGCTGTTTTTT

size: .
D: .
V: TRBV7-2
J: TRBJ2-7
CDR3: CASSLVVGAVYEQYF
DNA: TGTGCCAGCAGCTTAGTGGTGGGAGCCGTCTACGAGCAGTACTTC

size: .
D: TRBD2
V: TRBV29-1
J: TRBJ2-7
CDR3: CSVAGGFASYEQYF
DNA: TGCAGCGTTGCGGGGGGGTTCGCATCCTACGAGCAGTACTTC

size: .
D: .
V: TRBV7-2
J: TRBJ2-5
CDR3: CASSLAGREETQYF
DNA: TGTGCCAGCAGCTTAGCGGGACGGGAAGAGACCCAGTACTTC

size: .
D: TRBD2
V: TRBV9
J: TRBJ2-1
CDR3: CASSRTSGNNEQFF
DNA: TGTGCCAGCAGCAGGACTAGCGGGAACAATGAGCAGTTCTTC

size: .
D: .
V: TRBV6-5
J: TRBJ1-1
CDR3: CASSALIMNTEAFF
DNA: TGTGCCAGCAGTGCCTTAATTATGAACACTGAAGCTTTCTTT